The clone carrying this TCR beta chain was found a few times. Antigen: not known. The data were taken from a study of T-cell reconstitution after alpha-beta-depleted transplantation in children. Whole-study results and caveats: T-cell counts and diversity at one year following transplant were attributed mainly to newly produced T cells. Several hundred expanded graft clones reportedly supplied alpha-beta T cells about two months after transplant. Certain patients had high TCRbeta diversity at day 60, and it came from recipient T cells and thymic progenitors that survived.

Preparation of the TCRbeta library was carried out with unique molecular identifiers. TCRdb re-derived calls from the PCR reads in MiXCR, one entry per CDR3 protein. The repertoire has 700,000 to 950,000 distinct CDR3 sequences, roughly 15% of them found once; the top ten carry around 5.3%. The V end lost 2 bases, the J end lost 9 bases, and 11 bases lay between the germline ends. Per the germline V gene, CDR1 is SGHVS and CDR2 is FNYEAQ. The CDR3 runs to 13 residues. This chain links TRBV7-6 with TRBJ2-1; D possibly corresponds to TRBD2 (6 bases). This TCR came from a male patient younger than 18 who had a stem cell transplant for acute lymphoblastic leukemia, so the T cells may come from the graft donor. The material sequenced was PBMCs, mostly from graft donor cells, taken 360 days after TCRalphabeta/CD19-depleted stem cell transplant. This CDR3 reads CASSLMSGSEQFF. CDR3 DNA: TGTGCCAGCAGCTTAATGTCCGGGAGTGAGCAGTTCTTC.